This T cell receptor beta chain was recovered during a study of T cells in Graves' hyperthyroidism and ophthalmopathy. TCR beta CDR3 regions were amplified from RNA. The HTBI set primed first-round TCR CDR3 RT-PCR. TCRdb reanalysed the multiplex PCR reads using MiXCR and keeps one entry per CDR3 protein. The sample holds 450,000 to 550,000 distinct CDR3 sequences, around 24% seen once. A patient was excluded if there was uncontrolled infection, other autoimmune disease, pregnancy or lactation. Extraction of PBMCs used 8 to 10 ml of fresh peripheral blood. This clonotype was counted ten times or more. CDR3 size: 14 residues. V lost 4 bases, J lost 0 bases, and 10 bases lay in between. CDR1 is SGHTA and CDR2 is FQGNSA in the germline V gene.

The sequenced material came from blood. The chain is built from TRBV7-2 and TRBJ2-7; a possible D gene is TRBD2 (5 bases). The receptor was isolated from a woman aged 25 to 45 with Graves' ophthalmopathy. The CDR3 loop is CASSSRESSYEQYF. CDR3 bases: TGTGCCAGCAGCTCTCGGGAAAGCTCCTACGAGCAGTACTTC.